The 4 T cell receptor beta chains below come from one sample, sequenced in a study of blood T cell repertoires in COVID-19. The data were produced by immunoSEQ multiplex PCR, yet TCRdb's version contains in-frame clones alone and is incomplete. The table has fewer than 300,000 clones, approximately 87% seen once. The specimen was peripheral blood. Source of these receptors: a woman in her forties who had recovered from COVID-19.

V is TRBV23-1 and J is TRBJ2-3; D is perhaps TRBD2 (5 bases). TRBV23-1 is marked as an open reading frame, function uncertain. Trimming took off 1 base at V and 1 base at J, with 18 bases between the two ends. This CDR3 contains 18 residues. CDR3 sequence: CASSQYRRGRGGTDTQYF. The CDR3 coding sequence is TGCGCCAGCAGTCAATATCGCCGGGGTCGAGGTGGCACAGATACGCAGTATTTT.

J is TRBJ1-2 and V is TRBV3-1 (or the pseudogene TRBV3-2); D possibly corresponds to TRBD1 (5 bases). The CDR3 length is 17 residues. V gave up 4 bases and J gave up 2 bases, with 20 bases separating them. Germline lookup yields CDR1 LGHDT and CDR2 YNNKEL (reference sequence). The DNA of the CDR3 is TGTGCCAGCAGCCTATATACCCGGCAGGGCAGGAACTATGGCTACACCTTC. Translated, it gives CASSLYTRQGRNYGYTF.

The V gene is TRBV6-5, the J gene TRBJ2-4, with D possibly matching TRBD1 (7 bases). The CDR3 has 14 amino acids. Deletions cut 7 bases from V and 9 bases from J, with 19 bases between. CDR1 is MNHEY, CDR2 SVGAGI, per germline. CDR3 in DNA: TGTGCCAGCACCCTCGGAGGGGGCAGGGGCATTCAGTACTTC. It encodes CASTLGGGRGIQYF.

The J gene is TRBJ2-5, the V gene TRBV10-3; a possible D gene is TRBD1 (6 bases). Germline V gene sequence: CDR1 ENHRY, CDR2 SYGVKD. V lost 6 bases, J lost 2 bases, and 19 bases lay in between. The length of the CDR3 is 16 residues. This chain's CDR3 is CAIRGQLSPTQETQYF. CDR3 nucleotide sequence: TGTGCCATCAGAGGACAGCTATCCCCGACTCAAGAGACCCAGTACTTC.